Presented here are 24 T cell receptor beta chains from one specimen sequenced in a study of T-cell reconstitution after alpha-beta-depleted transplantation in children. Unique molecular identifiers were incorporated into the prepared TCRbeta library. In TCRdb, the PCR reads were re-called with MiXCR into one record per CDR3 protein. The table records some 600,000 distinct CDR3 sequences, 10% to 15% of them present only once. Material: PBMCs, mostly from graft donor cells, obtained 360 days after TCRalphabeta/CD19-depleted stem cell transplant. The origin of the receptors is a male patient between 10 and 17 years old who had a stem cell transplant for acute myeloid leukemia, so the T cells may come from the graft donor.

V and J are TRBV6-2 or TRBV6-3 and TRBJ2-1; TRBD2 aligns across 10 bases. Per germline, CDR1 MNHEY and CDR2 SVGEGT. The CDR3 totals 21 residues. V shed 0 bases, J shed 5 bases, and the junction held 19 bases outside the gene matches. The CDR3 nucleotides are TGTGCCAGCAGTTACTCTAATCCGGGACTGTTGACTAGCGGGTTTAACAATGAGCAGTTCTTC. Amino acid sequence: CASSYSNPGLLTSGFNNEQFF.

This clonotype was detected a few times. The chain has TRBV20-1 and TRBJ2-7; 7 bases map to TRBD2. V gave up 0 bases and J gave up 6 bases; unmatched junction bases: 11. The CDR3 totals 15 residues. CDR1 and CDR2 from the germline V gene are DFQATT and SNEGSKA (reference sequence). In nucleotides, the CDR3 is TGCAGTGCTAGAGATATGACTAGCTCCCACGGCGAGCAGTACTTC. Its protein is CSARDMTSSHGEQYF.

This clonotype has just a few counts. The chain uses TRBV10-3 and TRBJ2-3; 9 bases line up with TRBD1. Germline CDR1 ENHRY, CDR2 SYGVKD. The J segment lost 3 bases and the V segment lost 3 bases, leaving 1 base of the junction unmatched. The length of the CDR3 is 14 residues. CDR3 amino acids: CAISEGQGTDTQYF. The CDR3 coding sequence is TGTGCCATCAGTGAAGGACAGGGGACAGATACGCAGTATTTT.

This chain uses TRBV6-5 with TRBJ2-7, with D possibly matching TRBD1 (6 bases). V was pared by 2 bases and J by 2 bases, with 19 bases between. CDR3 size: 17 residues. The germline gives CDR1 MNHEY, CDR2 SVGAGI. The CDR3 spells CASSYAARQGLPYEQYF. The CDR3 DNA reads TGTGCCAGCAGTTACGCCGCTCGTCAGGGGCTTCCCTACGAGCAGTACTTC.

The chain combines TRBV11-3 with TRBJ2-3; TRBD2 is a possible D gene (5 bases). V gave up 4 bases and J gave up 7 bases, with 15 bases separating them. CDR3 length: 14 amino acids. Germline V lookup: CDR1 SGHNT, CDR2 YENEEA. In DNA, the CDR3 is TGTGCCAGCAGCTCCGGCCGGGATTCGAATACGCAGTATTTT. Translation: CASSSGRDSNTQYF.

The chain joins TRBV4-2 to TRBJ2-1, with 15 bases matching TRBD2. V dropped 1 base and J dropped 2; count of bases not matched to a gene: 9. Germline V CDR1 and CDR2: LGHNA, YNFKEQ. The CDR3 covers 20 residues. The CDR3 nucleotides read TGTGCCAGCAGCCAAGTCCTCGGGACTAGCGGGAGGACCCCCTACAATGAGCAGTTCTTC. It encodes CASSQVLGTSGRTPYNEQFF.

This clonotype was seen many times. The V gene is TRBV3-1, the J gene TRBJ2-1; D gene unclear. Germline CDR1 is LGHDT and CDR2 is YNNKEL (reference sequence). The CDR3 covers 13 residues. V was cut by 2 bases and J by 7 bases, with 9 bases left in between. CDR3 protein: CASSQRSLNEQFF. CDR3 DNA sequence: TGTGCCAGCAGCCAACGTTCGTTGAATGAGCAGTTCTTC.

This clonotype was seen a handful of times. The chain links TRBV7-6 to TRBJ2-7; 9 bases agree with TRBD2. With V trimmed by 2 bases and J by 0 bases, 5 bases remained unmatched. The length of the CDR3 is 16 residues. CDR1 SGHVS and CDR2 FNYEAQ come from the germline V gene. The CDR3 DNA is TGTGCCAGCAGCTTAATCCCTAGCGGGACCTCCTACGAGCAGTACTTC. Encoded protein: CASSLIPSGTSYEQYF.

V is TRBV10-3 and J is TRBJ2-5; TRBD2 matches 12 bases. The CDR3 loop spans 18 amino acids. The germline gives CDR1 ENHRY, CDR2 SYGVKD. V shed 6 bases, J shed 5 bases, and the junction held 16 bases outside the gene matches. The CDR3 bases are TGTGCCATCAGCACCCATACCCGACTAGCGGGAGACGAGGAGACCCAGTACTTC. This sequence encodes CAISTHTRLAGDEETQYF.

This clonotype was seen a handful of times. The V call is TRBV12-3 or TRBV12-4, the J call TRBJ2-1; unclear D gene. Trimming removed 5 bases at V and 10 bases at J, with 15 bases between. The CDR3 contains 13 residues. CDR3: CASSQDSVREQFF. Written as DNA, the CDR3 is TGTGCCAGCAGTCAAGACTCCGTTAGGGAGCAGTTCTTC.

Only a few counts were recorded for this clonotype. This sequence joins TRBV29-1 and TRBJ2-5, with 8 bases that match TRBD2. Per germline, CDR1 SQVTM and CDR2 ANQGSEA. J lost 7 bases, V lost 8 bases, and 15 bases had no gene match. This CDR3 is 14 amino acids long. The CDR3 nucleotides read TGCAGCTCCGACGGGGGGGACGCCGTTTGGACCCAGTACTTC. It encodes CSSDGGDAVWTQYF.

V is TRBV7-2 and J is TRBJ2-7; D unclear. There are 12 residues in the CDR3. Between the trimmed V and J ends, which lost 3 bases and 6 bases, there was a span of 9 bases. Germline lookup yields CDR1 SGHTA and CDR2 FQGNSA. Written as DNA, the CDR3 is TGTGCCAGCAGCTTGCTAGTCGGCGAGCAGTACTTC. Amino acid sequence: CASSLLVGEQYF.

The V and J genes are TRBV3-1 and TRBJ2-7, with D perhaps TRBD2 (6 bases). Per germline, CDR1 LGHDT and CDR2 YNNKEL (reference sequence). The V end was cut by 0 bases, the J end by 4 bases, with 16 bases between. This CDR3 is built from 16 residues. CDR3 protein: CASSQDGALGGYEQYF. The DNA of the CDR3 is TGTGCCAGCAGCCAAGATGGGGCTCTGGGGGGTTACGAGCAGTACTTC.

The chain joins TRBV19 to TRBJ2-5; weak D call: TRBD1 (6 bases). This CDR3 has 16 amino acids. Trimming cost V 6 bases and J 2 bases, with 19 bases left between them. CDR1 and CDR2 (germline): LNHDA, SQIVND (reference sequence). For the CDR3, the DNA is TGTGCCAGTAGCATCTGGCGGACAGCAGCACAAGAGACCCAGTACTTC. The encoded protein is CASSIWRTAAQETQYF.

This clonotype was counted between two and nine times. The rearrangement links TRBV20-1 to TRBJ2-7; a weak D match, TRBD2 (5 bases). This CDR3 has 14 residues. CDR1 is DFQATT and CDR2 is SNEGSKA in the germline V gene (reference sequence). Trimming shortened V by 2 bases and J by 0 bases, and 11 bases separated the two germline ends. CDR3 region: CSARSGGGSYEQYF. The CDR3 bases are TGCAGTGCTAGATCGGGCGGAGGCTCCTACGAGCAGTACTTC.

This clonotype was seen a few times. This chain joins TRBV5-4 and TRBJ2-2; no clear D gene. The CDR3 length is 13 residues. The V end was cut by 4 bases, the J end by 4 bases, with 8 bases between. Germline V CDR1 and CDR2: SGHNT, YYREEE (reference sequence). CDR3 in amino acids: CASSHKFTGELFF. DNA for the CDR3: TGTGCCAGCAGCCACAAGTTCACCGGGGAGCTGTTTTTT.

This clonotype was counted only a few times. The chain recombines TRBV7-9 with TRBJ2-1; 9 bases agree with TRBD2. The CDR3 sequence is 15 residues long. V lost 5 bases to trimming and J lost 9 bases; unmatched junction nucleotides: 11. Germline V gives CDR1 SEHNR, CDR2 FQNEAQ (reference sequence). DNA for the CDR3: TGTGCCAGCAGCCCTAGCGGGACCGATCGGGGTGAGCAGTTCTTC. Translated, it gives CASSPSGTDRGEQFF.

The chain couples TRBV10-3 to TRBJ2-1; 11 bases fit TRBD2. CDR1 ENHRY and CDR2 SYGVKD come from the germline V gene. The trim removed 1 base at V and 5 bases at J, leaving 7 bases unmatched. This CDR3 contains 17 residues. The CDR3 region is CAISEFRGTSGDNEQFF. In DNA form, the CDR3 reads TGTGCCATCAGTGAGTTTCGGGGGACTAGCGGAGACAATGAGCAGTTCTTC.

The genes are TRBV20-1 and TRBJ1-1; D is uncertain. Trimming cost V 2 bases and J 6 bases, with 10 bases left between them. There are 12 residues in the CDR3. Germline CDR1 and CDR2: DFQATT and SNEGSKA (reference sequence). DNA for the CDR3: TGCAGTGCTAGAAGAGCTGCGTCTGAAGCTTTCTTT. Protein sequence: CSARRAASEAFF.

V gene TRBV7-3 combines with J gene TRBJ2-3, with 8 nucleotides matching TRBD2. This CDR3 comprises 17 residues. V shed 2 bases and J 6 bases; nucleotides not matched to a gene: 13. Germline V gene lookup returns CDR1 SGHTA and CDR2 FQGTGA. The CDR3 here is CASSLDRTGLVSDTQYF. The CDR3 DNA sequence: TGTGCCAGCAGCTTAGACAGAACGGGACTAGTCAGCGATACGCAGTATTTT.

This clonotype was observed many times. The chain uses TRBV12-3 or TRBV12-4 and TRBJ2-1; TRBD2 might be the D (5 bases). The CDR3 loop spans 13 amino acids. Trimming removed 0 bases at V and 9 bases at J, with 9 bases between. CDR3 protein: CASSLANRGEQFF. The CDR3 nucleotides are TGTGCCAGCAGTTTAGCAAACCGGGGTGAGCAGTTCTTC.

CDR3 DNA sequence: TGTGCCAGCAGCGTAGCTCCTAGCGGGAGTTCCTACAATGAGCAGTTCTTC. This codes for CASSVAPSGSSYNEQFF. The chain joins TRBV9 to TRBJ2-1; 10 bases are shared with TRBD2. Germline V gives CDR1 SGDLS, CDR2 YYNGEE. V dropped 0 bases and J dropped 1; count of bases not matched to a gene: 4. The CDR3 is 17 residues long.

The chain recombines TRBV20-1 with TRBJ2-1, with TRBD2 identical over 16 bases. The CDR3 spans 16 residues. From germline, CDR1 is DFQATT and CDR2 SNEGSKA (reference sequence). The trim removed 4 bases at V and 9 bases at J, leaving 9 bases unmatched. The chain's CDR3 is CSAILPGLAGGREQFF. The CDR3 DNA is TGCAGTGCTATATTGCCGGGACTAGCGGGAGGGCGTGAGCAGTTCTTC.

The chain is built from TRBV12-3 or TRBV12-4 and TRBJ2-3; unclear D gene. The CDR3 is 15 residues long. The V end was cut by 6 bases, the J end by 1 base, with 14 bases between. Here the CDR3 reads CASSYQQVRTDTQYF. Here the CDR3 DNA reads TGTGCCAGCAGCTACCAGCAGGTGCGCACAGATACGCAGTATTTT.